This T cell receptor (beta chain) emerged from a study of blood T cell repertoires in COVID-19. This clone was counted between two and nine times. Produced via immunoSEQ multiplex PCR; TCRdb's table is partial and in-frame only. This table has about 26,000 clones, around 90% appearing once. J gave up 3 bases and V 8 bases, and 4 bases lay outside the gene matches. This CDR3 comprises 13 residues. Germline V gene sequence: CDR1 LGHDT, CDR2 YNNKEL (reference sequence). The receptor was isolated from a man aged 65-85 years with acute or convalescent COVID-19. Sequencing was done on a sample of peripheral blood. This chain joins TRBV3-1 (or the pseudogene TRBV3-2) and TRBJ2-7, with 10 bases that match TRBD1. CDR3 nucleotide sequence: TGTGCCAGCCAGGGACAGGGGAACTACGAGCAGTACTTC. Translating gives CASQGQGNYEQYF.